The 21 T cell receptor beta chains given below trace back to one sample, sequenced in a study of vaccination and CD4 T cells after COVID-19 (dated by TCRdb to between 2021 and 2024). The method behind the library was PCR. Sequenced on an Illumina iSeq 100. DNA from cultured CD4+ T cells was subjected to TCR sequencing with the Oncomine TCR Beta short-read assay at the Johns Hopkins FTIC core. The public reads were quality trimmed at Q25 with fastp and then assembled into clones with MiXCR by TCRdb, keeping productive beta chains. Each entry is one CDR3 protein sequence, shown with its most common DNA and genes. The sample includes approximately 9,000 distinct CDR3 sequences, with about 66% observed a single time. The top ten constitute 26% of the sample. These receptors have no known antigen. Interpreted using the paper, the treatment or condition label stands for: approximately nine-day PBMC culture with coronavirus spike peptide pools or control peptides (ViraFEST assay).

The sequenced material came from CD4+ T cells from blood, cultured in vitro. All receptors come from a human donor who had recovered from COVID-19.

The chain recombines TRBV20-1 with TRBJ2-7; D uncertain. Germline V gives CDR1 DFQATT, CDR2 SNEGSKA (reference sequence). The CDR3 has 15 residues. V was trimmed by 1 base and J by 5 bases, leaving 18 bases between them. The DNA for the CDR3 is TGCAGTGCTAGAGCGGCCCGTGATGTAGTCGACGAGCAGTACTTC. It is translated as CSARAARDVVDEQYF.

The chain uses TRBV7-9 and TRBJ1-2, with a weak D call TRBD1 (5 bases). Deletions cut 1 base from V and 4 bases from J, with 10 bases between. CDR3 length equals 14 residues. Germline CDR1 reads SEHNR; CDR2 reads FQNEAQ (reference sequence). CDR3 sequence (DNA): TGTGCCAGCAGCTTAGGGGGGGATGGCTATGGCTACACCTTC. The encoded protein is CASSLGGDGYGYTF.

A note on this clonotype: The junction does not match germline at one end; this may be a read error. The chain is built from TRBV7-2 and TRBJ2-2; possibly TRBD2 for D (6 bases). The germline V gene has CDR1 SGHTA and CDR2 FQGNSA. CDR3 length: 16 amino acids. The CDR3 sequence is CASSRRGSVNAGELFF. CDR3 nucleotides: TGTGCCAGCAGCCGCCGGGGGTCCGTGAACGCCGGGGAGCTGTTTTTT.

A few counts support this clonotype. The chain has TRBV4-1 and TRBJ1-5; possibly TRBD1 for D (5 bases). CDR1 is MGHRA, CDR2 YSYEKL, per germline. V shed 0 bases and J shed 3 bases, with 12 bases lying between them. CDR3 length equals 16 residues. CDR3 nucleotide sequence: TGCGCCAGCAGCCAAGATACTTTGGGGGTCAATCAGCCCCAGCATTTT. Translating it yields CASSQDTLGVNQPQHF.

The chain has TRBV2 and TRBJ1-1, with D possibly being TRBD1 (5 bases). Germline values: CDR1 SNHLY, CDR2 FYNNEI. Trimming shortened V by 6 bases and J by 6 bases, and 17 bases separated the two germline ends. The CDR3 length is 14 residues. CDR3 sequence: CASRPRQRDSEAFF. The CDR3 DNA sequence: TGTGCCAGCAGGCCCCGACAGAGAGATTCTGAAGCTTTCTTT.

The CDR3 loop reads CAPTQGTNEKLFF. In nucleotides, the CDR3 is TGCGCACCAACTCAGGGTACTAATGAAAAACTGTTTTTT. J is TRBJ1-4 and V is TRBV20-1; D perhaps matches TRBD1 (5 bases). Germline-derived CDR1 and CDR2 are DFQATT and SNEGSKA (reference sequence). The CDR3 is 13 amino acids.

The chain is built from TRBV27 and TRBJ1-1; D not certain. The V end was cut by 6 bases, the J end by 1 base, with 9 bases between. CDR1 and CDR2 (germline): MNHEY, SMNVEV (reference sequence). The CDR3 is 13 amino acids. Written as DNA, the CDR3 is TGTGCCAGCAGCGGCAGCCAGAACACTGAAGCTTTCTTT. Encoded protein: CASSGSQNTEAFF.

J is TRBJ1-1 and V is TRBV5-1, with 8 positions matching TRBD1. CDR1 and CDR2 (germline): SGHRS, YFSETQ. The CDR3 is 14 amino acids. Trimming took 0 bases from V and 7 from J; bases not matched to a gene: 5. The CDR3 region is CASSLVQGAGEAFF. The CDR3, as DNA: TGCGCCAGCAGCTTGGTTCAGGGGGCGGGTGAAGCTTTCTTT.

The rearrangement joins TRBV21-1 to TRBJ1-2. TRBV21-1 is noted as a pseudogene. The length of the CDR3 is 19 residues. In DNA form, the CDR3 reads TGTGCCAGCAGCAAAGTACGTAAGGGCCATACTCCCTCTTCTTGTGGCTACACCTTC. Translation: CASSKVRKGHTPSSCGYTF.

The chain carries TRBV2 and TRBJ1-2, with D possibly matching TRBD1 (6 bases). The V gene lost 4 bases and the J gene lost 4 bases, with 13 bases spanning the gap. Germline V gene data show CDR1 as SNHLY and CDR2 as FYNNEI. This CDR3 contains 14 residues. The CDR3 spells CASSVIGGGYGYTF. CDR3 in DNA: TGTGCCAGCAGTGTAATCGGGGGCGGCTATGGCTACACCTTC.

This chain links TRBV5-3 with TRBJ1-2; D is ambiguous. TRBV5-3 is treated as an ORF (open reading frame) with a function not yet certain. Trimming pared 0 bases from V and 4 bases from J, leaving 7 bases between. The CDR3 contains 13 residues. CDR3 coding DNA: TGTGCCAGAAGCTTGGCCGGGAGCTATGGCTACACCTTC. Protein: CARSLAGSYGYTF.

The chain has TRBV7-8 and TRBJ2-2, with 9 bases aligning to TRBD1. CDR1 and CDR2 from the germline V gene are SGHVS and FQNEAQ. Trimming at V came to 4 bases and at J to 0 bases, leaving 6 bases not matched to a gene. The CDR3 extends over 17 amino acids. As DNA, the CDR3 is TGTGCCAGCAGCTCGCGTACAGGGGGCGCGAACACCGGGGAGCTGTTTTTT. Its protein product is CASSSRTGGANTGELFF. Looking up the rest from reference TRBV7-8 and TRBJ2-2 gives the full variable domain: GAGVSQSPRYKVAKRGQDVALRCDPISGHVSLFWYQQALGQGPEFLTYFQNEAQLDKSGLPSDRFFAERPEGSVSTLKIQRTQQEDSAVYLCASSSRTGGANTGELFFGEGSRLTVL.

This chain's CDR3 is CASSYSGTSYEQYF. In DNA form, the CDR3 reads TGTGCCAGTAGCTATTCCGGGACTAGCTACGAGCAGTACTTC. This sequence joins TRBV19 and TRBJ2-7; 8 bases line up with TRBD2. V shed 6 bases and J 3 bases; nucleotides not matched to a gene: 7. Per germline, CDR1 LNHDA and CDR2 SQIVND (reference sequence). This CDR3 comprises 14 residues.

This clonotype was counted only a few times. The chain links TRBV7-9 to TRBJ1-2; unclear D gene. With 4 bases removed from V and 4 bases from J, the gap between germline ends came to 13 bases. CDR1 and CDR2 from the germline V gene are SEHNR and FQNEAQ (reference sequence). The CDR3 loop spans 14 amino acids. In DNA, the CDR3 is TGTGCCAGCAGCTCTGGGAGGGAGGCCTATGGCTACACCTTC. Translation: CASSSGREAYGYTF.

The chain has TRBV6-1 and TRBJ1-4; weak D call: TRBD1 (6 bases). This CDR3 contains 14 residues. V was pared by 3 bases and J by 5 bases, with 10 bases between. Germline CDR1 is MNHNS and CDR2 is SASEGT. The CDR3 DNA reads as TGTGCCAGCAGTGAGACAGGAAAAAATGAAAAACTGTTTTTT. Encoded protein: CASSETGKNEKLFF.

The chain has TRBV5-5 and TRBJ2-7, with 7 positions matching TRBD2. This CDR3 spans 16 amino acids. CDR1 and CDR2 from the germline V gene are SGHKS and YYEKEE (reference sequence). V lost 4 bases and J lost 3; bases outside the gene matches: 13. CDR3 DNA: TGTGCCAGCAGCCCCGCGGTGAGCGGGGCCTACTACGAGCAGTACTTC. This codes for CASSPAVSGAYYEQYF. Supplemented by reference TRBV5-5 and TRBJ2-7, the full variable domain reads DAGVTQSPTHLIKTRGQQVTLRCSPISGHKSVSWYQQVLGQGPQFIFQYYEKEERGRGNFPDRFSARQFPNYSSELNVNALLLGDSALYLCASSPAVSGAYYEQYFGPGTRLTVT.

This chain uses TRBV7-9 with TRBJ1-2; D ambiguous. The CDR3 is 10 amino acids. V was cut by 5 bases and J by 7 bases, with 5 bases left in between. Germline CDR1 SEHNR, CDR2 FQNEAQ (reference sequence). The CDR3 nucleotides are TGTGCCAGCAGCCCCGGTGGCTACACCTTC. Translating it yields CASSPGGYTF.

This rearrangement joins TRBV20-1 to TRBJ1-3; no firm D call. Per germline, CDR1 DFQATT and CDR2 SNEGSKA (reference sequence). CDR3 size: 17 residues. Trimming removed 6 bases from V and 3 bases from J, with 24 bases in between. The CDR3 sequence: CSAQTRARAHYGNTIYF. CDR3 in DNA: TGCAGTGCACAGACCCGGGCCCGGGCCCATTATGGAAACACCATATATTTT.

The J gene is TRBJ2-3, the V gene TRBV11-2, with D hard to call. This CDR3 spans 12 amino acids. Trimming left V 4 bases short and J 2 bases short, with 4 bases between. Germline V gene sequence: CDR1 SGHAT, CDR2 FQNNGV. CDR3 amino acids: CASSSNTDTQYF. CDR3 DNA: TGTGCCAGCAGCTCTAACACAGATACGCAGTATTTT.

The chain recombines TRBV7-2 with TRBJ1-2; 12 bases match TRBD1. Germline V gene lookup returns CDR1 SGHTA and CDR2 FQGNSA. Trimming at V came to 5 bases and at J to 6 bases, leaving 10 bases not matched to a gene. The CDR3 is made up of 16 amino acids. Written as DNA, the CDR3 is TGTGCCAGCAGCCGAAAAACCGGGACAGGGGGCGATGGCTACACCTTC. This encodes CASSRKTGTGGDGYTF.

This clonotype appeared once. The V gene is TRBV12-3 or TRBV12-4, the J gene TRBJ2-7; the D gene is possibly TRBD1 (6 bases). The CDR3 runs 15 residues. Trimming took off 4 bases at V and 2 bases at J, with 15 bases between the two ends. CDR3 region: CASSSPGTPPYEQYF. CDR3 DNA sequence: TGTGCCAGCAGTTCACCCGGGACACCTCCCTACGAGCAGTACTTC.